One and the same sample provided the 7 T cell receptor beta chains below, sequenced in a study of blood T cell repertoires in COVID-19. Only in-frame clones appear in the TCRdb table, and some are missing; sequencing was by immunoSEQ multiplex PCR. The repertoire holds 300,000 to 350,000 clones, with about nine tenths as singletons. The sequencing sample was made of PBMCs or T cells enriched from blood (not recorded which). These receptors were obtained from a woman in her 30s who had been exposed to COVID-19.

The V call is TRBV15, the J call TRBJ1-2; D uncertain. Trimming pared 0 bases from V and 5 bases from J, leaving 7 bases between. The CDR3 sequence is 13 residues long. Germline V gives CDR1 LNHNV, CDR2 YYDKDF (reference sequence). CDR3 in DNA: TGTGCCACCAGCAGAGACAGGCTTTATGGCTACACCTTC. This codes for CATSRDRLYGYTF. Full variable domain (missing parts from reference TRBV15 and TRBJ1-2): DAMVIQNPRYQVTQFGKPVTLSCSQTLNHNVMYWYQQKSSQAPKLLFHYYDKDFNNEADTPDNFQSRRPNTSFCFLDIRSPGLGDTAMYLCATSRDRLYGYTFGSGTRLTVV.

V and J are TRBV5-1 and TRBJ2-7; 11 bases are a match to TRBD2. CDR3 length: 16 residues. Per germline, CDR1 SGHRS and CDR2 YFSETQ. With V trimmed by 0 bases and J by 5 bases, 7 bases remained unmatched. CDR3 coding DNA: TGCGCCAGCAGCTTGGCGGGCGGGACTAGCGGAAACGAGCAGTACTTC. Protein sequence: CASSLAGGTSGNEQYF.

CDR3 protein: CSAGDLRTGKNIQYF. In nucleotides, the CDR3 is TGCAGTGCTGGTGATCTGAGGACAGGAAAAAACATTCAGTACTTC. The chain recombines TRBV20-1 with TRBJ2-4; 7 nucleotides line up with TRBD1. The V gene's germline CDR1 is DFQATT and CDR2 SNEGSKA (reference sequence). The CDR3 is 15 amino acids. V lost 5 bases and J lost 4; bases outside the gene matches: 11.

The chain recombines TRBV9 with TRBJ1-4, with D possibly TRBD1 on 5 matching bases. Looked up from germline, CDR1 is SGDLS and CDR2 is YYNGEE. V was shortened by 3 bases and J by 13 bases, with 13 bases between the two germline ends. This CDR3 is 12 amino acids long. The CDR3 nucleotides read TGTGCCAGCAGCGCGCAAGGAACAGGACTGTTTTTT. This encodes CASSAQGTGLFF.

The count of this clone is one. The germline gene is not matched at one end of the junction; a read error may be the cause. This chain joins TRBV6-1 and TRBJ2-7, with a weak D call TRBD1 (5 bases). The CDR3 length is 14 residues. Germline V gene lookup returns CDR1 MNHNS and CDR2 SASEGT. CDR3 protein: CASSQAPQGTEQYF. CDR3 sequence (DNA): TGTGCCAGCAGTCAAGCCCCGCAGGGTACCGAGCAGTACTTC.

V is TRBV5-6 and J is TRBJ1-1, with D unresolved. The germline V gene has CDR1 SGHDT and CDR2 YYEEEE. The CDR3 loop spans 13 amino acids. V gave up 0 bases and J gave up 8 bases, with 11 bases separating them. The CDR3 nucleotides read TGTGCCAGCAGCTTGGGGTCAACCGGGGAAGCTTTCTTT. Amino acids: CASSLGSTGEAFF.

This clone has just one count. The chain is built from TRBV14 and TRBJ1-2, with TRBD1 matching 9 bases. Looked up from germline, CDR1 is SGHDN and CDR2 is FVKESK. The CDR3 consists of 14 residues. Trimming removed 3 bases from V and 6 bases from J; junction bases left unmatched: 5. The CDR3 here is CASSQLTGGHGYTF. CDR3 nucleotide sequence: TGTGCCAGCAGCCAGCTAACAGGGGGCCATGGCTACACCTTC.